This entry lists 3 T cell receptor beta chains sequenced from one sample in a study of cytomegalovirus exposure and HLA in healthy donors. Use of 60 Vbeta and 13 Jbeta primers characterized the PCR. Clones were read by immunoSEQ multiplex PCR, and TCRdb kept only the in-frame ones, dropping some. The sample carries 100,000 to 120,000 clones, over 60% recorded once. Specimen: PBMCs. Source of these receptors: a woman aged 25 to 45 in good health and CMV-seronegative.

The genes are TRBV6-7 and TRBJ1-1; D perhaps matches TRBD1 (5 bases). TRBV6-7 qualifies as an ORF whose function is uncertain. Trimming pared 5 bases from V and 0 bases from J, leaving 16 bases between. The CDR3 runs to 16 residues. The CDR3 coding sequence is TGTGCCAGCAGTAGGACATCCCCACCAATGAACACTGAAGCTTTCTTT. Protein product: CASSRTSPPMNTEAFF.

This chain links TRBV6-5 with TRBJ1-6; 7 nucleotides line up with TRBD1. This CDR3 contains 13 residues. The V and J ends lost 6 bases and 10 bases, in that order; junction bases with no gene match: 6. CDR1 and CDR2 (germline): MNHEY, SVGAGI. The CDR3 loop is CASSLTGESPLHF. DNA for the CDR3: TGTGCCAGCAGCCTTACAGGGGAATCACCCCTCCACTTT.

The rearrangement uses TRBV14 and TRBJ2-2; tentatively, D is TRBD2 (6 bases). Germline values: CDR1 SGHDN, CDR2 FVKESK. The germline V and J ends were trimmed by 0 bases and 3 bases, with 17 bases remaining between them. The CDR3 totals 18 residues. The CDR3: CASSQDSAGTGDTGELFF. The CDR3 DNA is TGTGCCAGCAGCCAAGATTCAGCCGGGACTGGAGACACCGGGGAGCTGTTTTTT.